The rows below give T cell receptor beta chains drawn from one sample of a study of OX40 agonist ivuxolimab in advanced cancers. The repertoire was sequenced with immunoSEQ multiplex PCR; TCRdb's copy has only in-frame clones and lacks some. The sample lists under 25,000 clones, roughly 89% occurring once. This specimen was CD4+ or CD8+ T cells sorted from blood, taken in a trial of the OX40 agonist ivuxolimab. These receptors were obtained from an adult with an advanced solid tumor such as melanoma, head and neck, liver or kidney cancer. The CDR3 runs from the conserved cysteine through the conserved F or W. A D gene is named only where the DNA matches it firmly. Expanded clones get a size class; other rows say once, few or many, or leave the size out.

NA,TRBJ2-6,NA,TRBV15,CATSRVKVGRDLTGGANVLTF,TGTGCCACCAGCAGAGTTAAAGTTGGGCGGGACTTGACCGGGGGGGCCAACGTCCTGACTTTC
NA,TRBJ2-1,NA,TRBV6-5,CASTQSSEGYNEQFF,TGTGCCAGCACCCAATCAAGCGAGGGATACAATGAGCAGTTCTTC
NA,TRBJ2-5,TRBD1,TRBV13,CASSPDRGGGTQYF,TGTGCCAGCAGCCCCGACAGGGGAGGAGGGACCCAGTACTTC
NA,TRBJ2-3,NA,TRBV29-1,CSVEGLAADTQYF,TGCAGCGTTGAAGGGCTAGCAGCAGATACGCAGTATTTT
NA,TRBJ1-2,NA,TRBV7-9,CASTGQGISNYGYTF,TGTGCCAGTACAGGACAAGGTATCTCAAACTATGGCTACACCTTC
once,TRBJ2-1,NA,TRBV25-1,CASSVRGFEQFF,TGTGCCAGCAGTGTTCGGGGGTTTGAGCAGTTCTTC
NA,TRBJ1-1,TRBD1,TRBV5-1,CASSLDTGGTEAFF,TGCGCCAGCAGCTTGGACACAGGGGGAACTGAAGCTTTCTTT
NA,TRBJ2-7,NA,TRBV6-5,CASSFFGQTSSYEQYF,TGTGCCAGCAGTTTCTTCGGACAGACCAGCTCCTACGAGCAGTACTTC
NA,TRBJ2-5,NA,TRBV11-2,CASSLDTVREQYF,TGTGCCAGCAGCTTGGACACGGTAAGGGAGCAGTACTTC
NA,TRBJ2-3,TRBD1,TRBV6-5,CASSYLGQGTDTQYF,TGTGCCAGCAGTTACCTCGGACAGGGCACAGATACGCAGTATTTT
NA,TRBJ2-7,TRBD1,TRBV7-9,CASSLGGTGLAYEQYF,TGTGCCAGCAGCTTAGGTGGGACAGGGCTGGCCTACGAGCAGTACTTC
once,TRBJ1-6,NA,TRBV27,CASSLRGRKYPLHF,TGTGCCAGCAGTTTAAGAGGACGGAAATATCCCCTCCACTTT
NA,TRBJ2-7,NA,TRBV5-8,CASSSERTSTYEQYF,TGTGCCAGCAGCTCCGAGCGGACCTCTACCTACGAGCAGTACTTC
NA,TRBJ2-5,TRBD2,TRBV7-2,CASSLTSVRETQYF,TGTGCCAGCAGCTTAACTAGCGTCCGGGAGACCCAGTACTTC
NA,TRBJ2-1,NA,TRBV6-5,CASSPAEGSYNEQFF,TGTGCCAGCAGCCCCGCGGAGGGCTCCTACAATGAGCAGTTCTTC
NA,TRBJ1-2,TRBD1,TRBV27,CASSRRGQGYGYTF,TGTGCCAGCAGTCGCAGGGGGCAGGGCTATGGCTACACCTTC
once,TRBJ2-7,TRBD1,TRBV5-4,CASSGGQGAREQYF,TGTGCCAGCAGCGGGGGGCAGGGGGCGCGCGAGCAGTACTTC
NA,TRBJ2-7,NA,TRBV5-5,CASSLSRATPSYEQYF,TGTGCCAGCAGCTTGAGTCGGGCCACTCCCTCCTACGAGCAGTACTTC
NA,TRBJ2-3,TRBD2,TRBV7-9,CASSPGGEKGTDTQYF,TGTGCCAGCAGCCCCGGGGGGGAAAAGGGCACAGATACGCAGTATTTT
NA,TRBJ2-7,TRBD1,TRBV29-1,CSVATGNDYEQYF,TGCAGCGTGGCGACAGGGAACGACTACGAGCAGTACTTC
NA,TRBJ2-7,NA,TRBV5-4,CASSLESPSYEQYF,TGTGCCAGCAGCTTGGAGTCGCCTTCCTACGAGCAGTACTTC
NA,TRBJ2-1,TRBD1,TRBV5-1,CASSIDRASSNEQFF,TGCGCCAGCAGCATCGACAGGGCAAGCTCAAATGAGCAGTTCTTC
NA,TRBJ2-7,TRBD2,TRBV5-4,CASSSNGASGGPYEQYF,TGTGCCAGCAGCTCTAACGGGGCTAGCGGGGGCCCATACGAGCAGTACTTC
few,TRBJ2-7,TRBD1,TRBV11-2,CASSFGTGADEQYF,TGTGCCAGCAGCTTTGGGACAGGGGCAGACGAGCAGTACTTC